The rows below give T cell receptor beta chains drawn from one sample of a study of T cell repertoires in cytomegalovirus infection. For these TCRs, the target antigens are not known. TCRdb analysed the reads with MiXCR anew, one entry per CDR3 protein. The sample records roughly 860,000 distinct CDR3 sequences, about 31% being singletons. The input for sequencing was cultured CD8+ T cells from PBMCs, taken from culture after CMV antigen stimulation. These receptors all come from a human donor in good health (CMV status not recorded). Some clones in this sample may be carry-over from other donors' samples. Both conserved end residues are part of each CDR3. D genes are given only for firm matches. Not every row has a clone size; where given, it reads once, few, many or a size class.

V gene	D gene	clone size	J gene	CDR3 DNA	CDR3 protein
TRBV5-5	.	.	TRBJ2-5	TGTGCCAGCAGCTTGTCGGTTAGCGGAGCCTTCCAAGAGACCCAGTACTTC	CASSLSVSGAFQETQYF
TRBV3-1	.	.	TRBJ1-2	TGTGCCAGCAGCCAGTACCAAGGGGTCCACTATGGCTACACCTTC	CASSQYQGVHYGYTF
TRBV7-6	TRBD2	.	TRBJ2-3	TGTGCCAGCAGCTTAGATGCGGGGGGGCCCGATACGCAGTATTTT	CASSLDAGGPDTQYF
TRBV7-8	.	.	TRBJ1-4	TGTGCCAGCAGCTCAAGTTGGGACGGACCAACTAATGAAAAACTGTTTTTT	CASSSSWDGPTNEKLFF
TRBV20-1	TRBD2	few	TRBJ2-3	TGCAGTGCTAGAGTCCGGTCGGGGGGGGGCCCCAGTAATACGCAGTATTTT	CSARVRSGGGPSNTQYF
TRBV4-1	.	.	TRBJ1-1	TGCGCCAGCAGCCAAGATCTCGGCAGGAGGATGAACACTGAAGCTTTCTTT	CASSQDLGRRMNTEAFF
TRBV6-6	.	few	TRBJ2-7	TGTGCCAGCAGTCAGGGACTCCCCTACGAGCAGTACTTC	CASSQGLPYEQYF
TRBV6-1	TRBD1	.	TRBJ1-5	TGTGCCAGCAGTGAAACAGGGGGGTACTTTCAGCCCCAGCATTTT	CASSETGGYFQPQHF
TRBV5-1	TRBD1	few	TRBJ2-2	TGCGCCAGCAGCCTGGACAGGGGTCCCCCGACCGGGGAGCTGTTTTTT	CASSLDRGPPTGELFF
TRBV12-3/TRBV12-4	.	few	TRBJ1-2	TGTGCCAGCAGTAGTGGGGCCGGATTTCTAAGCTACACCTTC	CASSSGAGFLSYTF
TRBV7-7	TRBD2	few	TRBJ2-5	TGTGCTAGCAGCTTCGGACTAGCGGGGGTCGAGACCCAGTACTTC	CASSFGLAGVETQYF
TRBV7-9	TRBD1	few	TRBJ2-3	TGTGCCAGCAGCCCGGGACAGGGGGGTGGAGATACGCAGTATTTT	CASSPGQGGGDTQYF
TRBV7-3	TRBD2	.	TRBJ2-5	TGTGCCAGCAGCACCGGACTAGCGGGGTTAGAGACCCAGTACTTC	CASSTGLAGLETQYF
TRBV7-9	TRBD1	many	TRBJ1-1	TGTGCCAGCAGCTTAAAGGCCCTCAGGGGGCATTGGGACACTGAAGCTTTCTTT	CASSLKALRGHWDTEAFF
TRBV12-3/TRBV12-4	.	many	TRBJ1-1	TGTGCCAGCAGCAAATGGGGGACTGAAGCTTTCTTT	CASSKWGTEAFF
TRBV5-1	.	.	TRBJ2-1	TGCGCCAGCAGACTAGCTCCAAATGAGCAGTTCTTC	CASRLAPNEQFF
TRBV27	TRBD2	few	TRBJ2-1	TGTGCCAGCAGTACCAGCGGGGGCCACTACAATGAGCAGTTCTTC	CASSTSGGHYNEQFF
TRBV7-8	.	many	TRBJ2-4	TGTGCCAGCAGCTTAAATCTAGCCAAAAACATTCAGTACTTC	CASSLNLAKNIQYF
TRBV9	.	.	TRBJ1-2	TGTGCCAGCAGCGTAGAGACAGGTGGACCTAACTATGGCTACACCTTC	CASSVETGGPNYGYTF
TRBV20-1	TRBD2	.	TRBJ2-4	TGCAGTGCTAGAGGGTCTAGCGGGGGGGCCTCTGCCAAAAACATTCAGTACTTC	CSARGSSGGASAKNIQYF
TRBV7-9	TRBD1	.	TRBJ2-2	TGTGCCAGCAGTTATAGACAGGGGGCGACCGGGGAGCTGTTTTTT	CASSYRQGATGELFF
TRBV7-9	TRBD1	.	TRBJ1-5	TGTGCCAGCAGCGGACCGGGACAGGGGGCGACGAATAGACGAGCGGAACAGCCCCAGCATTTT	CASSGPGQGATNRRAEQPQHF
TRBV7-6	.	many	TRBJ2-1	TGTGCCAGCAGCCCCCAAGTGGGGGGACCCTACAATGAGCAGTTCTTC	CASSPQVGGPYNEQFF